What follows are 2 T cell receptor beta chains derived from one specimen sequenced in a study of blood T cell repertoires in COVID-19. Profiling relied on immunoSEQ multiplex PCR, and the TCRdb table lists in-frame clones only, not all of them. The sample lists approximately 160,000 clones, over 75% occurring once. The sample was peripheral blood. The receptors here all came from a man in his sixties or seventies with acute or convalescent COVID-19.

This clone has a handful of counts. The chain joins TRBV10-3 to TRBJ1-2; maybe TRBD1 (6 bases). The CDR3 totals 15 residues. The germline V and J ends were trimmed by 0 bases and 4 bases, with 12 bases remaining between them. CDR1 is ENHRY, CDR2 SYGVKD, per germline. CDR3 loop: CAISESVTGTYGYTF. The CDR3 bases are TGTGCCATCAGTGAGTCGGTTACAGGGACCTATGGCTACACCTTC.

This clone was counted only a few times. The chain is built from TRBV6-2 or TRBV6-3 and TRBJ1-1; D is unclear. CDR3 length equals 15 residues. V dropped 4 bases and J dropped 0 bases, with 12 bases sitting between them. Germline V gene data show CDR1 as MNHEY and CDR2 as SVGEGT. CDR3 loop: CASSLPRGVNTEAFF. Written as DNA, the CDR3 is TGTGCCAGCAGTTTGCCCCGGGGAGTGAACACTGAAGCTTTCTTT.